One and the same sample provided the 31 T cell receptor beta chains below, sequenced in a study of shared clonotypes between healthy human individuals. Data came from immunoSEQ multiplex PCR; TCRdb stores just in-frame clones and leaves some out. Here the sample spans some 980,000 clones, 76% being singletons. Sequenced: memory CD4+ T cells sorted from blood. Subset denoted: CD45RA-negative fraction. The receptors shown here come from a young man in good health.

As for this clone: In the same sample, other DNA sequences code for this CDR3. The chain uses TRBV7-8 and TRBJ2-3; D ambiguous. The CDR3 runs to 11 residues. In germline, CDR1 is SGHVS, CDR2 FQNEAQ. The V and J ends lost 4 bases and 2 bases respectively, with 1 base between them. The chain's CDR3 is CASSSTDTQYF. The CDR3 DNA sequence: TGTGCCAGCAGCTCCACAGATACGCAGTATTTT.

The J gene is TRBJ2-1, the V gene TRBV5-6; D not certain. The CDR3 runs 16 residues. From germline, CDR1 is SGHDT and CDR2 YYEEEE. V lost 0 bases and J lost 0, with 10 bases in between. In nucleotides, the CDR3 is TGTGCCAGCAGCTTGGACCGGTGGAGCTCCTACAATGAGCAGTTCTTC. It codes for CASSLDRWSSYNEQFF.

The chain recombines TRBV19 with TRBJ2-7; TRBD2 matches 9 bases. Unmatched junction bases numbered 7, after V lost 1 base and J lost 0 bases. The CDR3 length is 17 residues. Germline CDR1 and CDR2: LNHDA and SQIVND (reference sequence). The CDR3 sequence: CASSIGASGTHSYEQYF. DNA for the CDR3: TGTGCCAGTAGTATAGGTGCTAGCGGGACGCACTCCTACGAGCAGTACTTC. Using reference TRBV19 and TRBJ2-7 for the parts outside the CDR3, the full variable domain is DGGITQSPKYLFRKEGQNVTLSCEQNLNHDAMYWYRQDPGQGLRLIYYSQIVNDFQKGDIAEGYSVSREKKESFPLTVTSAQKNPTAFYLCASSIGASGTHSYEQYFGPGTRLTVT.

This clone was detected only once. The chain combines TRBV30 with TRBJ2-7, with D hard to call. Trimming shortened V by 2 bases and J by 6 bases, and 11 bases separated the two germline ends. The CDR3 runs 12 residues. CDR1 is GTSNPN and CDR2 is SVGIG in the germline V gene (reference sequence). The CDR3 coding sequence is TGTGCCTGGAGTCCCCCGCGTGGCGAGCAGTACTTC. It specifies CAWSPPRGEQYF.

The chain joins TRBV7-6 to TRBJ2-7; D gene unclear. In germline, CDR1 is SGHVS, CDR2 FNYEAQ. The CDR3 has 15 amino acids. V lost 4 bases and J lost 2, with 15 bases in between. This CDR3 is CASSSQEGGAYEQYF. CDR3 sequence (DNA): TGTGCCAGCAGCTCCCAGGAAGGCGGAGCCTACGAGCAGTACTTC.

This clone showed up just once. The J gene is TRBJ2-7, the V gene TRBV19, with 9 bases matching TRBD1. Germline assignment: CDR1 LNHDA and CDR2 SQIVND (reference sequence). The CDR3 consists of 14 residues. Trimming cost V 5 bases and J 3 bases; bases outside gene matches: 5. The CDR3 sequence is CASSRRTGDYEQYF. The CDR3 coding sequence is TGTGCCAGTAGTCGGCGGACAGGGGACTACGAGCAGTACTTC.

J is TRBJ2-5 and V is TRBV12-5, with 7 bases aligning to TRBD2. This CDR3 contains 14 residues. Per the germline V gene, CDR1 is LGHNT and CDR2 is FRNRAP. The J segment lost 5 bases and the V segment lost 5 bases, leaving 8 bases of the junction unmatched. CDR3 DNA: TGTGCTAGTGGTCGGTCGGGGGGTTTGGAGACCCAGTACTTC. Amino acids: CASGRSGGLETQYF.

Remarks on this clone: The sample holds other DNA sequences that translate to the same CDR3. The V and J genes are TRBV28 and TRBJ2-7; D gene uncertain. From germline, CDR1 is MDHEN and CDR2 SYDVKM. The CDR3 sequence is 13 residues long. V was shortened by 6 bases and J by 0 bases, with 9 bases between the two germline ends. For the CDR3, the DNA is TGTGCCAGCAGCCGTCCCCCCTCCTACGAGCAGTACTTC. This codes for CASSRPPSYEQYF.

The CDR3 nucleotides are TGCGCCAGCAGCCAAACGTACGGCAATGAGCAGTTCTTC. The encoded protein is CASSQTYGNEQFF. The chain employs TRBV4-3 and TRBJ2-1; D gene uncertain. CDR1 and CDR2 (germline): LGHNA, YSLEER. The CDR3 is 13 residues long. Trimming took 2 bases from V and 6 from J, leaving 8 bases between them.

CDR3 sequence reads: CAISESTGPPQDYTF. CDR3 bases: TGTGCCATCAGTGAGTCAACAGGGCCGCCCCAAGACTACACCTTC. The V and J genes are TRBV10-3 and TRBJ1-2, with D maybe TRBD1 (6 bases). Trimming shortened V by 0 bases and J by 10 bases, and 18 bases separated the two germline ends. The length of the CDR3 is 15 residues. CDR1 is ENHRY, CDR2 SYGVKD, per germline.

As for this clone: Other DNA sequences in the sample encode the same CDR3. This chain joins TRBV10-1 and TRBJ2-5; 10 bases line up with TRBD2. The V gene end was trimmed by 6 bases and the J gene end by 3 bases; junction bases not matched to a gene: 7. The length of the CDR3 is 15 residues. In germline, CDR1 is WNHNN, CDR2 SYGVQD (reference sequence). Here the CDR3 DNA reads TGCGCCAGCAGCCGAGGTCTAGCGGGAGAAGAGACCCAGTACTTC. It encodes CASSRGLAGEETQYF.

V usage is TRBV11-2 and J usage is TRBJ2-3; 7 positions agree with TRBD2. Germline V gives CDR1 SGHAT, CDR2 FQNNGV. The CDR3 consists of 15 residues. The trim removed 3 bases at V and 3 bases at J, leaving 6 bases unmatched. The CDR3: CASSLAGRRTDTQYF. The CDR3 DNA is TGTGCCAGCAGCTTGGCCGGGAGGAGAACAGATACGCAGTATTTT.

The J gene is TRBJ1-3, the V gene TRBV2; maybe TRBD1 (5 bases). The CDR3 spans 14 residues. Germline lookup yields CDR1 SNHLY and CDR2 FYNNEI. V gave up 7 bases and J gave up 0 bases, with 10 bases separating them. The CDR3 here is CASTGLVSGNTIYF. Written as DNA, the CDR3 is TGTGCCAGCACGGGACTTGTCTCTGGAAACACCATATATTTT. Together with reference TRBV2 and TRBJ1-3, the CDR3 gives the full variable domain: EPEVTQTPSHQVTQMGQEVILRCVPISNHLYFYWYRQILGQKVEFLVSFYNNEISEKSEIFDDQFSVERPDGSNFTLKIRSTKLEDSAMYFCASTGLVSGNTIYFGEGSWLTVV.

The chain uses TRBV5-6 and TRBJ2-1; 7 bases fit TRBD2. Per germline, CDR1 SGHDT and CDR2 YYEEEE. Unmatched junction bases numbered 22, after V lost 3 bases and J lost 7 bases. This CDR3 spans 19 amino acids. This CDR3 reads CASSSMGVRGGGRLNEQFF. The CDR3 DNA follows: TGTGCCAGCAGCTCAATGGGAGTGCGGGGCGGGGGTCGGTTGAATGAGCAGTTCTTC.

The chain combines TRBV5-1 with TRBJ2-5, with 10 bases that match TRBD1. Germline V lookup: CDR1 SGHRS, CDR2 YFSETQ. Trimming took 4 bases from V and 5 from J; bases not matched to a gene: 8. The CDR3 is 15 residues long. CDR3 sequence: CASSVGQGSWETQYF. The CDR3 DNA reads as TGCGCCAGCAGCGTGGGACAGGGGAGTTGGGAGACCCAGTACTTC.

Here the CDR3 reads CASSWTGGNSPLHF. As DNA, the CDR3 is TGCGCCAGCAGTTGGACAGGGGGGAATTCACCCCTCCACTTT. The V call is TRBV10-2, the J call TRBJ1-6; the match to TRBD1 covers 10 bases. The CDR3 runs 14 residues. V lost 5 bases, J lost 7 bases, and 2 bases stayed unmatched. Germline V gives CDR1 WSHSY, CDR2 SAAADI.

This clone was picked up a small number of times. This sequence joins TRBV27 and TRBJ1-6; tentative D call: TRBD1 (6 bases). Trimming took 3 bases from V and 7 from J, leaving 7 bases between them. This CDR3 comprises 13 residues. Germline V gene sequence: CDR1 MNHEY, CDR2 SMNVEV (reference sequence). The chain's CDR3 is CASSFDRNSPLHF. The CDR3 DNA reads as TGTGCCAGCAGTTTCGACAGGAATTCACCCCTCCACTTT.

The table lists this clone with a count of one. Germline and junction disagree at one end, which may indicate a read error. The chain joins TRBV11-2 to TRBJ2-3; 8 nucleotides line up with TRBD2. The germline gives CDR1 SGHAT, CDR2 FQNNGV. This CDR3 is built from 15 residues. CDR3 bases: TGTGCCAGCAGGTTAGCGGGGAGACCCACAGATACGCAGTATTTT. This encodes CASRLAGRPTDTQYF.

This chain links TRBV20-1 with TRBJ2-5, with a weak D call TRBD1 (5 bases). This CDR3 is 11 amino acids long. Deletions cut 4 bases from V and 7 bases from J, with 10 bases between. The germline V gene has CDR1 DFQATT and CDR2 SNEGSKA (reference sequence). The CDR3 coding sequence is TGCAGTGCTAAGACAGATGCGACCCAGTACTTC. This translates into CSAKTDATQYF.

This rearrangement joins TRBV7-9 to TRBJ1-2; D is uncertain. The V gene's germline CDR1 is SEHNR and CDR2 FQNEAQ (reference sequence). Trimming took 3 bases from V and 7 from J, leaving 9 bases between them. This CDR3 contains 12 residues. As DNA, the CDR3 is TGTGCCAGCAGCTTGGGCAGTCTTGGCTACACCTTC. This codes for CASSLGSLGYTF.

This clone has only one observation. CDR3 protein: CASSLRQGEAFF. As DNA, the CDR3 is TGCGCCAGCAGCTTGAGGCAGGGTGAAGCTTTCTTT. The chain couples TRBV5-1 to TRBJ1-1; D is perhaps TRBD1 (5 bases). V dropped 1 base and J dropped 7 bases, with 8 bases sitting between them. Per the germline V gene, CDR1 is SGHRS and CDR2 is YFSETQ. The CDR3 length is 12 residues.

This rearrangement joins TRBV18 to TRBJ2-7; no clear D. Germline loops: CDR1 KGHSH, CDR2 LQKENI. V was cut by 0 bases and J by 2 bases, with 14 bases left in between. This CDR3 comprises 16 residues. Here the CDR3 reads CASSPPVQLRAYEQYF. The CDR3 region has the DNA TGTGCCAGCTCACCACCGGTCCAGCTAAGAGCCTACGAGCAGTACTTC.

A remark on this clone: Other DNA sequences of this sample code for an identical CDR3. The V call is TRBV20-1, the J call TRBJ2-1; TRBD1 is a possible D gene (6 bases). This CDR3 has 10 residues. The germline gives CDR1 DFQATT, CDR2 SNEGSKA (reference sequence). Trimming took 4 bases from V and 10 from J, leaving 8 bases between them. The CDR3 loop is CSATGTEQFF. The CDR3 DNA follows: TGCAGTGCTACCGGGACAGAGCAGTTCTTC.

This chain joins TRBV5-1 and TRBJ2-1; the D gene is possibly TRBD2 (5 bases). The CDR3 runs 15 residues. From germline, CDR1 is SGHRS and CDR2 YFSETQ. Trimming shortened V by 2 bases and J by 5 bases, and 14 bases separated the two germline ends. CDR3 sequence (DNA): TGCGCCAGCAGCTTAGTGAGGGCTTCGGACAATGAGCAGTTCTTC. This encodes CASSLVRASDNEQFF.

This rearrangement joins TRBV30 to TRBJ1-3; D is ambiguous. Germline V gene data show CDR1 as GTSNPN and CDR2 as SVGIG (reference sequence). This CDR3 has 15 residues. Deletions cut 0 bases from V and 3 bases from J, with 12 bases between. CDR3 nucleotides: TGTGCCTGGAGTGTATCCGGCCGGGGTGGAAACACCATATATTTT. Amino acids: CAWSVSGRGGNTIYF.

V and J are TRBV10-3 and TRBJ1-1; D remains ambiguous. The CDR3 consists of 14 residues. The V gene's germline CDR1 is ENHRY and CDR2 SYGVKD. V gave up 3 bases and J gave up 2 bases, with 10 bases separating them. The CDR3 DNA reads as TGTGCCATCAGTGAAGAGGCCGCCAACACTGAAGCTTTCTTT. It specifies CAISEEAANTEAFF.

The chain has TRBV7-9 and TRBJ2-7; the match to TRBD2 covers 9 bases. V trimming: 3 bases; J trimming: 5 bases; junction bases outside the gene matches: 5. CDR3 length equals 14 residues. Germline CDR1 reads SEHNR; CDR2 reads FQNEAQ (reference sequence). The CDR3 loop is CASSFSGSAHEQYF. In nucleotides, the CDR3 is TGTGCCAGCAGCTTTAGCGGGAGTGCCCACGAGCAGTACTTC.

This clone was seen only a few times. The chain carries TRBV10-1 and TRBJ1-5; D is perhaps TRBD1 (5 bases). There are 18 residues in the CDR3. Between the trimmed V and J ends, which lost 6 bases and 0 bases, there was a span of 21 bases. Germline V CDR1 and CDR2: WNHNN, SYGVQD (reference sequence). The CDR3 loop is CASSQMGRGPSSNQPQHF. In nucleotides, the CDR3 is TGCGCCAGCAGCCAGATGGGTCGGGGCCCCAGTAGCAATCAGCCCCAGCATTTT.

This rearrangement joins TRBV5-4 to TRBJ1-1; D is perhaps TRBD1 (5 bases). Germline V gives CDR1 SGHNT, CDR2 YYREEE (reference sequence). The CDR3 loop spans 13 amino acids. Trimming shortened V by 4 bases and J by 1 base, and 8 bases separated the two germline ends. The chain's CDR3 is CASSNGQNTEAFF. Written as DNA, the CDR3 is TGTGCCAGCAGCAACGGACAGAACACTGAAGCTTTCTTT. Full variable domain (outside the CDR3, taken from reference TRBV5-4 and TRBJ1-1): ETGVTQSPTHLIKTRGQQVTLRCSSQSGHNTVSWYQQALGQGPQFIFQYYREEENGRGNFPPRFSGLQFPNYSSELNVNALELDDSALYLCASSNGQNTEAFFGQGTRLTVV.

CDR3 DNA: TGTGCCAGCTCCCTGCAAGACAGGGGTGAGCAGTACTTC. Translating it yields CASSLQDRGEQYF. This chain links TRBV18 with TRBJ2-7, with 8 nucleotides matching TRBD1. J lost 7 bases, V lost 6 bases, and 8 bases had no gene match. The CDR3 sequence is 13 residues long. Germline CDR1 KGHSH, CDR2 LQKENI. The variable domain in full, with the rest retrieved from reference TRBV18 and TRBJ2-7, is NAGVMQNPRHLVRRRGQEARLRCSPMKGHSHVYWYRQLPEEGLKFMVYLQKENIIDESGMPKERFSAEFPKEGPSILRIQQVVRGDSAAYFCASSLQDRGEQYFGPGTRLTVT.

The J gene is TRBJ1-2, the V gene TRBV10-2, with unresolved D. The CDR3 has 14 residues. V dropped 3 bases and J dropped 5 bases, with 13 bases sitting between them. The germline gives CDR1 WSHSY, CDR2 SAAADI. The CDR3 sequence: CASSENPDIYGYTF. In nucleotides, the CDR3 is TGCGCCAGCAGTGAAAATCCGGATATTTATGGCTACACCTTC.